This is a list of T cell receptor beta chains from one sample in a study of T cell repertoires in cytomegalovirus infection. Their target antigens are unknown. One entry per CDR3 protein results from TCRdb running MiXCR on the reads. This repertoire shows 450,000 to 650,000 distinct CDR3 sequences, over 35% found once; its top ten account for 48%. This specimen was cultured PBMCs, taken from culture after CMV antigen stimulation. These TCRs come from a human donor in good health (CMV status not recorded). Some clones in this sample may be carry-over from other donors' samples. Both conserved end residues are part of each CDR3. The D gene is left open where the match is weak. A row's size may be missing; if present it is once, few, many or a size class.

d_call,v_call,clone_size,j_call,cdr3_aa,cdr3_nt
TRBD1,TRBV19,few,TRBJ1-1,CASSRGQANTEAFF,TGTGCCAGTAGTCGGGGACAGGCGAACACTGAAGCTTTCTTT
NA,TRBV4-1,NA,TRBJ1-2,CASSQVGQRINYGYTF,TGCGCCAGCAGCCAAGTAGGGCAGCGAATAAACTATGGCTACACCTTC
NA,TRBV12-3/TRBV12-4,few,TRBJ1-5,CASNGGGQPQHF,TGTGCCAGCAATGGGGGCGGGCAGCCCCAGCATTTT
TRBD2,TRBV20-1,NA,TRBJ2-6,CSASPAGGRGANVLTF,TGCAGTGCTAGTCCCGCGGGGGGCCGAGGGGCCAACGTCCTGACTTTC
NA,TRBV7-2,many,TRBJ2-3,CASSPNAGDTQYF,TGTGCCAGCAGCCCCAATGCAGGAGATACGCAGTATTTT
NA,TRBV5-6,NA,TRBJ2-3,CASSFQQGLRRDTQYF,TGTGCCAGCAGCTTCCAACAGGGATTGCGTCGAGATACGCAGTATTTT
TRBD2,TRBV29-1,NA,TRBJ2-5,CSVGGDYSGETQYF,TGCAGCGTTGGGGGGGACTATTCGGGAGAGACCCAGTACTTC
TRBD1,TRBV6-1,few,TRBJ2-3,CASSPREDRESTDTQYF,TGTGCCAGCAGTCCCCGTGAGGACAGGGAAAGCACAGATACGCAGTATTTT
NA,TRBV7-8,NA,TRBJ1-2,CASSFESYGYTF,TGTGCCAGCAGCTTCGAGTCATATGGCTACACCTTC
TRBD1,TRBV20-1,NA,TRBJ1-5,CSAGQGARPQHF,TGCAGTGCTGGACAGGGGGCGCGGCCCCAGCATTTT
TRBD1,TRBV7-2,NA,TRBJ2-3,CASSVGQGALYTQYF,TGTGCCAGCAGCGTTGGACAGGGGGCTCTATATACGCAGTATTTT
NA,TRBV7-8,NA,TRBJ1-5,CASSLVAGVSNQPQHF,TGTGCCAGCAGCTTAGTCGCAGGGGTTAGCAATCAGCCCCAGCATTTT
NA,TRBV7-2,few,TRBJ2-1,CASSPPNTNEQFF,TGTGCCAGCAGCCCACCCAACACCAATGAGCAGTTCTTC
TRBD1,TRBV12-3/TRBV12-4,NA,TRBJ1-2,CALRGQYYGYTF,TGTGCCCTACGGGGACAGTACTATGGCTACACCTTC
TRBD1,TRBV6-6,few,TRBJ2-7,CASTGTDSYEQYF,TGTGCCAGCACCGGGACAGACTCCTACGAGCAGTACTTC
NA,TRBV7-8,NA,TRBJ1-3,CASSLGSNTIYF,TGTGCCAGCAGCTTAGGGTCCAACACCATATATTTT
NA,TRBV7-2,few,TRBJ2-1,CASSLTGTYNNEQFF,TGTGCCAGCAGTCTAACCGGGACTTATAACAATGAGCAGTTCTTC
TRBD1,TRBV7-2,NA,TRBJ1-2,CASSLVTTDRVYGYTF,TGTGCCAGCAGCTTAGTTACCACGGACAGGGTTTATGGCTACACCTTC
NA,TRBV11-2,NA,TRBJ1-6,CASSHGQDNSPLHF,TGTGCCAGCAGCCACGGACAAGATAATTCACCCCTCCACTTT
NA,TRBV5-6,NA,TRBJ1-1,CASSLWSLWTEAFF,TGTGCCAGCAGCTTATGGTCGCTTTGGACTGAAGCTTTCTTT
NA,TRBV27,few,TRBJ1-1,CATRDGQMNTEAFF,TGTGCCACCCGCGACGGACAAATGAACACTGAAGCTTTCTTT
TRBD1,TRBV11-2,NA,TRBJ2-3,CASRRTGWMDTQYF,TGTGCCAGCAGACGGACAGGGTGGATGGATACGCAGTATTTT
NA,TRBV7-2,many,TRBJ2-5,CASSSPGTSGAQYF,TGTGCCAGCAGCTCCCCCGGGACATCGGGAGCCCAGTACTTC
NA,TRBV5-5,NA,TRBJ2-3,CASRKVADTQYF,TGTGCCAGCAGAAAGGTCGCAGATACGCAGTATTTT
TRBD1,TRBV12-3/TRBV12-4,NA,TRBJ1-2,CASSRTGIYGYTF,TGTGCCAGCAGTCGGACAGGCATCTATGGCTACACCTTC
TRBD2,TRBV20-1,NA,TRBJ2-3,CSARDLAGVRDTQYF,TGCAGTGCTAGAGACTTAGCGGGAGTAAGAGATACGCAGTATTTT
NA,TRBV6-2/TRBV6-3,NA,TRBJ1-5,CASGLISNQPQHF,TGTGCCAGCGGACTGATTAGCAATCAGCCCCAGCATTTT
TRBD2,TRBV7-2,few,TRBJ2-2,CASRRGLASGELFF,TGTGCCAGCAGGCGGGGACTAGCGTCCGGGGAGCTGTTTTTT
NA,TRBV7-9,NA,TRBJ2-3,CASSFQGVADTQYF,TGTGCCAGCAGCTTTCAGGGTGTGGCAGATACGCAGTATTTT
TRBD2,TRBV7-2,NA,TRBJ2-5,CASSLAGSGGETQYF,TGTGCCAGCAGCTTAGCTGGTAGCGGGGGAGAGACCCAGTACTTC
NA,TRBV19,NA,TRBJ1-5,CASSIQQGDNQPQHF,TGTGCCAGTAGTATACAACAGGGAGACAATCAGCCCCAGCATTTT
NA,TRBV6-6,NA,TRBJ1-5,CASSYSAGRGQPQHF,TGTGCCAGCAGTTATTCGGCCGGGCGTGGTCAGCCCCAGCATTTT
TRBD2,TRBV12-3/TRBV12-4,NA,TRBJ2-1,CASSRLAPYNEQFF,TGTGCCAGCAGTCGACTAGCGCCTTACAATGAGCAGTTCTTC
NA,TRBV7-2,NA,TRBJ1-3,CASSLVNSGNTIYF,TGTGCCAGCAGCTTAGTTAACAGTGGAAACACCATATATTTT
NA,TRBV4-1,few,TRBJ1-2,CASSQDRNRVNGYTF,TGCGCCAGCAGCCAAGACCGTAACAGGGTCAATGGCTACACCTTC
NA,TRBV7-2,NA,TRBJ1-1,CASSFGGANAEAFF,TGTGCCAGCAGCTTTGGGGGGGCAAATGCTGAAGCTTTCTTT
NA,TRBV2,NA,TRBJ1-6,CASSESGPPLHF,TGTGCCAGCAGTGAATCAGGGCCACCCCTCCACTTT
NA,TRBV7-2,few,TRBJ2-5,CASSFSPTQETQYF,TGTGCCAGCAGCTTTTCCCCGACCCAAGAGACCCAGTACTTC
TRBD2,TRBV4-2,few,TRBJ2-1,CASSHTSGGAEEQFF,TGTGCCAGCAGCCATACTAGCGGGGGGGCGGAAGAGCAGTTCTTC
TRBD2,TRBV7-6,few,TRBJ2-1,CASSRSSGRYNEQFF,TGTGCCAGCAGTCGCTCTAGCGGGCGATACAATGAGCAGTTCTTC
NA,TRBV27,NA,TRBJ2-3,CASSFLSGVITDTQYF,TGTGCCAGCAGTTTTCTTAGCGGCGTAATCACAGATACGCAGTATTTT
NA,TRBV12-3/TRBV12-4,few,TRBJ1-2,CASSSPGYNGYTF,TGTGCCAGCAGTTCCCCAGGTTATAATGGCTACACCTTC
TRBD2,TRBV12-3/TRBV12-4,NA,TRBJ2-2,CASSSPFLAGGRGTGELFF,TGTGCCAGCAGTTCACCCTTTCTAGCGGGGGGGAGAGGCACCGGGGAGCTGTTTTTT
NA,TRBV11-2,NA,TRBJ1-3,CASSDLDSGNTIYF,TGTGCCAGCAGCGACCTGGACAGTGGAAACACCATATATTTT